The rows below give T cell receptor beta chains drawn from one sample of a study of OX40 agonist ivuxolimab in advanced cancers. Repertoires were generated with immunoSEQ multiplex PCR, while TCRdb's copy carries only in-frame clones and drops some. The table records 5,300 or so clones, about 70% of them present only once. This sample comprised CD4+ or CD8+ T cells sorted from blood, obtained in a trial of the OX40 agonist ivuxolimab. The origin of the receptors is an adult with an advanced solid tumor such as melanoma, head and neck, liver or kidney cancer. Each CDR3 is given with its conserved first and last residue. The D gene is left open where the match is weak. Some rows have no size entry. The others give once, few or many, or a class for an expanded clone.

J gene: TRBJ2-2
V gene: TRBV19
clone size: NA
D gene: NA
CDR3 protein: CASSDARWTTGELFF
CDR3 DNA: TGTGCCAGTAGCGATGCACGCTGGACCACCGGGGAGCTGTTTTTT

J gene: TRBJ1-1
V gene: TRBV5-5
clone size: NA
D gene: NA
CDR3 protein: CASSFWLNTEAFF
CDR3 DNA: TGTGCCAGCAGCTTCTGGTTGAACACTGAAGCTTTCTTT

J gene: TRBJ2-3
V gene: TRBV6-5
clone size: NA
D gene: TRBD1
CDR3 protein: CASSPTGVGADTQYF
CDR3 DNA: TGTGCCAGCAGCCCCACAGGGGTTGGGGCAGATACGCAGTATTTT

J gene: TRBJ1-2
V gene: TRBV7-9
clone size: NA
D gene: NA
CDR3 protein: CASTNPGQIFYGYTF
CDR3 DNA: TGTGCCAGCACCAACCCGGGACAAATATTCTATGGCTACACCTTC

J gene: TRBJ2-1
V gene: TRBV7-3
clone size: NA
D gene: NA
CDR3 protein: CASSYQGSAYNEQFF
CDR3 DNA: TGTGCCAGCTCCTACCAGGGTAGTGCCTACAATGAGCAGTTCTTC

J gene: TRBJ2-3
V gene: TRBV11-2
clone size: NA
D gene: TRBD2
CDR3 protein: CASSPGLAGVGTDTQYF
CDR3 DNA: TGTGCCAGCAGCCCGGGACTAGCGGGAGTTGGTACAGATACGCAGTATTTT

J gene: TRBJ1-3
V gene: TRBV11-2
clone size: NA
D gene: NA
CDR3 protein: CASSPKYSGNTIYF
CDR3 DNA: TGTGCCAGCAGCCCCAAATACTCTGGAAACACCATATATTTT

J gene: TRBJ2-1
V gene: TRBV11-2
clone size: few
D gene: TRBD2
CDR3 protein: CASSFVGTSGEQFF
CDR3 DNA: TGTGCCAGCAGCTTCGTCGGGACTAGCGGGGAGCAGTTCTTC

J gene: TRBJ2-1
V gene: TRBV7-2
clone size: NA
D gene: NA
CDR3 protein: CASRRWTFSYNEQFF
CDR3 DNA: TGTGCCAGCCGGAGATGGACTTTCTCCTACAATGAGCAGTTCTTC

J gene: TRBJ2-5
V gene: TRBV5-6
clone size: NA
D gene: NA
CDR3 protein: CASSSYKETQYF
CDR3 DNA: TGTGCCAGCAGCTCGTATAAAGAGACCCAGTACTTC

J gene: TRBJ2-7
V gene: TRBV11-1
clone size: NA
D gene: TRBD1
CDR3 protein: CASSLGTGGYEQYF
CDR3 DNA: TGTGCCAGCAGCTTAGGCACAGGGGGCTACGAGCAGTACTTC

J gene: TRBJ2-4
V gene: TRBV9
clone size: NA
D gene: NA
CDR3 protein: CASSVGGHGADIQYF
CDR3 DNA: TGTGCCAGCAGCGTAGGTGGCCACGGGGCGGACATTCAGTACTTC

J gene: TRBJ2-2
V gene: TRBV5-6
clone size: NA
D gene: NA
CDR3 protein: CASSLWGRLHGELFF
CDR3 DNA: TGTGCCAGCAGCTTGTGGGGGAGGTTACACGGGGAGCTGTTTTTT

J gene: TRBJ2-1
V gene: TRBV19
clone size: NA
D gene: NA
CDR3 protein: CASSIETGTPRNNEQFF
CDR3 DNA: TGTGCCAGTAGTATAGAGACAGGGACTCCCCGCAACAATGAGCAGTTCTTC

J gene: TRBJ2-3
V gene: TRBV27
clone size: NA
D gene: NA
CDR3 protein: CASSLGSGFGTDTQYF
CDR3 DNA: TGTGCCAGCAGTTTAGGATCAGGGTTCGGCACAGATACGCAGTATTTT

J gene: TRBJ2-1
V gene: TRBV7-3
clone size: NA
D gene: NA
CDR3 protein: CASSLSPSSYNEQFF
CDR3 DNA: TGTGCCAGCAGCTTAAGTCCTAGCTCCTACAATGAGCAGTTCTTC

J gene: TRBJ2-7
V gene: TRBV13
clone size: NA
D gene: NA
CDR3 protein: CASSTRGGRGSSYEQYF
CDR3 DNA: TGTGCCAGCAGCACGAGGGGGGGCCGGGGTAGCTCCTACGAGCAGTACTTC

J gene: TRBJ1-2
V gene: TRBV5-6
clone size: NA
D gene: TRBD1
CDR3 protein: CASSLSRDSLYGYTF
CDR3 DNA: TGTGCCAGCAGCTTATCCCGGGACAGCTTATATGGCTACACCTTC

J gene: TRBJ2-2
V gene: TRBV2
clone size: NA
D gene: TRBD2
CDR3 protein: CASWFSGMRSTGELFF
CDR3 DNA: TGTGCCAGCTGGTTTAGCGGGATGCGGAGCACCGGGGAGCTGTTTTTT

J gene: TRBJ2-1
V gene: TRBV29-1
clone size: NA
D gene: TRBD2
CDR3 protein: CSVEPREGRSSYNEQFF
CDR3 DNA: TGCAGCGTTGAGCCTAGGGAGGGCCGGAGCTCCTACAATGAGCAGTTCTTC

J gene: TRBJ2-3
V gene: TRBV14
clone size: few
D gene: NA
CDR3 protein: CASSQGSGSTDTQYF
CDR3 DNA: TGTGCCAGCAGCCAAGGGAGCGGAAGCACAGATACGCAGTATTTT

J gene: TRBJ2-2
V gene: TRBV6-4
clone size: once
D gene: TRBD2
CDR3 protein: CASSSGRPGELFF
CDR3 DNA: TGTGCCAGCAGTAGCGGGAGGCCCGGGGAGCTGTTTTTT

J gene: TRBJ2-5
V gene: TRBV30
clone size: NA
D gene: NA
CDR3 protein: CAWRRQETQYF
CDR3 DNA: TGTGCCTGGAGAAGGCAAGAGACCCAGTACTTC

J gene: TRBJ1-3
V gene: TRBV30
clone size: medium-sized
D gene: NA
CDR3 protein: CAWKRSGNTIYF
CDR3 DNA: TGTGCCTGGAAGCGCTCTGGAAACACCATATATTTT

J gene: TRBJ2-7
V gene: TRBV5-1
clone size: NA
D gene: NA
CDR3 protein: CASSFQGGLAGVYEQYF
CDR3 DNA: TGCGCCAGCAGCTTCCAGGGGGGATTGGCGGGAGTCTACGAGCAGTACTTC

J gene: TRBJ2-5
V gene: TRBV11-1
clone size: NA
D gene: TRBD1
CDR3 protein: CASSRAGGPETQYF
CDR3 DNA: TGTGCCAGCAGCAGGGCAGGGGGCCCAGAGACCCAGTACTTC

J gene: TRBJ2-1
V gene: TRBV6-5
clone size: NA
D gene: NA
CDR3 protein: CASSYGPGEYNEQFF
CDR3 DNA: TGTGCCAGCAGTTATGGACCTGGGGAGTACAATGAGCAATTCTTC

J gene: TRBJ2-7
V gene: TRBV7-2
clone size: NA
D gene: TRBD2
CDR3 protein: CASRTTSGRRHEQYF
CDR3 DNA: TGTGCCAGCAGGACAACTAGCGGGAGACGTCACGAGCAGTACTTC

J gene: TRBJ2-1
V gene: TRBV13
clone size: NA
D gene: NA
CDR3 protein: CASSWAPEGVYNEQFF
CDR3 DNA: TGTGCCAGCAGCTGGGCGCCGGAGGGGGTATACAATGAGCAGTTCTTC

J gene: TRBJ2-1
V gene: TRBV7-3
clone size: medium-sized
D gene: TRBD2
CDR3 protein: CASSRLAGGPGTTYNEQFF
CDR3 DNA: TGTGCCAGCAGCCGACTAGCGGGAGGGCCCGGGACGACCTACAATGAGCAGTTCTTC

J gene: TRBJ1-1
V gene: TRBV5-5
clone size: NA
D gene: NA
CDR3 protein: CAGSLAAGGNTEAFF
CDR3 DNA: TGTGCCGGCAGCTTGGCCGCGGGAGGGAACACTGAAGCTTTCTTT

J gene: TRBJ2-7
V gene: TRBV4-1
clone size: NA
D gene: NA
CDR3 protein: CASSQGGSSYEQYF
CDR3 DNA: TGCGCCAGCAGCCAAGGCGGCAGCTCCTACGAGCAGTACTTC

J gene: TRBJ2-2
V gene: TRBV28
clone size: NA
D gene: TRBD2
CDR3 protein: CASSPSGSGELFF
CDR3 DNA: TGTGCCAGCAGTCCTAGCGGGAGCGGGGAGCTGTTTTTT